The 9 T cell receptor beta chains below all came from one sample that was sequenced in a study of shared clonotypes between healthy human individuals. Libraries were prepared by immunoSEQ multiplex PCR; TCRdb keeps only in-frame clonotypes and omits some of them. The sample carries some 2,000,000 clones, 85% to 95% recorded once. The specimen sequenced was naive CD4+ T cells sorted from blood. Subset noted: CD45RA+ positively selected. These receptors all stem from a man younger than 35 in good health.

The chain couples TRBV2 to TRBJ2-7; a possible D gene is TRBD1 (5 bases). V dropped 1 base and J dropped 3 bases, with 10 bases sitting between them. The length of the CDR3 is 14 residues. Germline V gene data show CDR1 as SNHLY and CDR2 as FYNNEI. CDR3 region: CASSEGGGVYEQYF. In nucleotides, the CDR3 is TGTGCCAGCAGTGAAGGGGGCGGAGTCTACGAGCAGTACTTC.

The genes are TRBV27 and TRBJ2-5; no definite D call. The V and J ends lost 1 base and 7 bases respectively, with 4 bases between them. This CDR3 comprises 11 residues. Per germline, CDR1 MNHEY and CDR2 SMNVEV (reference sequence). DNA for the CDR3: TGTGCCAGCAGTTTATTCGGGACCCAGTACTTC. It codes for CASSLFGTQYF.

The chain recombines TRBV29-1 with TRBJ1-2, with D hard to call. The CDR3 length is 16 residues. Deletions cut 0 bases from V and 4 bases from J, with 18 bases between. In germline, CDR1 is SQVTM, CDR2 ANQGSEA. The CDR3 nucleotides are TGCAGCGTTGAAGACACGGACCGGGCTTCCCCCTATGGCTACACCTTC. Amino acid sequence: CSVEDTDRASPYGYTF. Looking up the rest from reference TRBV29-1 and TRBJ1-2 gives the full variable domain: SAVISQKPSRDICQRGTSLTIQCQVDSQVTMMFWYRQQPGQSLTLIATANQGSEATYESGFVIDKFPISRPNLTFSTLTVSNMSPEDSSIYLCSVEDTDRASPYGYTFGSGTRLTVV.

The chain is built from TRBV5-1 and TRBJ1-4; 7 bases map to TRBD1. V shed 5 bases and J 6 bases; nucleotides not matched to a gene: 4. Germline-derived CDR1 and CDR2 are SGHRS and YFSETQ. This CDR3 has 13 residues. CDR3: CASRGTGDEKLFF. The CDR3, as DNA: TGCGCCAGCAGGGGTACAGGGGATGAAAAACTGTTTTTT.

CDR3 sequence (DNA): TGTGCCACCTCTAGGGACAGACAAGAGACCCAGTACTTC. Amino acids: CATSRDRQETQYF. The chain recombines TRBV10-3 with TRBJ2-5; TRBD1 aligns across 7 bases. V gave up 10 bases and J gave up 2 bases; unmatched junction bases: 7. The germline CDR1 and CDR2 sequences are ENHRY and SYGVKD. There are 13 residues in the CDR3.

V gene TRBV5-1 combines with J gene TRBJ1-3; TRBD1 might be the D (5 bases). The CDR3 has 15 amino acids. V gave up 4 bases and J gave up 0 bases, with 11 bases separating them. From germline, CDR1 is SGHRS and CDR2 YFSETQ. The CDR3 nucleotides read TGCGCCAGCAGCGCAACCGGGGGCTCTGGAAACACCATATATTTT. It yields the protein CASSATGGSGNTIYF.

The J gene is TRBJ2-7, the V gene TRBV29-1; D is unresolved. Between the trimmed V and J ends, which lost 4 bases and 3 bases, there was a span of 10 bases. From germline, CDR1 is SQVTM and CDR2 ANQGSEA. This CDR3 region has 12 residues. The CDR3 nucleotides read TGCAGCGTTGTGGCAGTAGGCTACGAGCAGTACTTC. Its translation: CSVVAVGYEQYF.

The chain combines TRBV2 with TRBJ1-1; TRBD1 is a possible D gene (5 bases). V dropped 11 bases and J dropped 9 bases, with 22 bases sitting between them. CDR3 length: 13 amino acids. Germline V CDR1 and CDR2: SNHLY, FYNNEI. DNA for the CDR3: TGTGCCTGTACGATGGGACGGCAAGAGAAAGCTTTCTTT. Its protein is CACTMGRQEKAFF.

This rearrangement joins TRBV9 to TRBJ2-3, with 8 bases aligning to TRBD2. This CDR3 has 15 amino acids. Germline trimming cut 5 bases from V and 2 bases from J; bases unmatched to any gene: 7. CDR1 and CDR2 from the germline V gene are SGDLS and YYNGEE. The CDR3 DNA reads as TGTGCCAGCAGTCGAAGCGGGGGCCACACAGATACGCAGTATTTT. This gives the protein CASSRSGGHTDTQYF.